This T cell receptor (beta chain) was recorded in a study of read filtering for tumor transcriptome and immune sequencing. Study in general: TCR-mapped reads were about 4.05 to 10.27 million with IR-seq versus about 85 to 1,300 with RNA-seq.

A word on this clonotype: The antigen is undetermined.

The study's findings and limits: Dropping single-read clonotypes raised IR-seq and RNA-seq shared-clonotype correlation.

Looked up from germline, CDR1 is SNHLY and CDR2 is FYNNEI. V shed 6 bases, J shed 5 bases, and the junction held 12 bases outside the gene matches. This CDR3 has 15 residues. Molecular barcoded adaptors covering alpha/delta and beta/gamma chains were used on roughly 400 ng RNA. TCRdb reanalysed the reads using MiXCR and keeps one entry per CDR3 protein. The sample holds 50,000 to 65,000 distinct CDR3 sequences, roughly 18% seen once. This TCR was recovered from a donor over 35 with multiple myeloma. The sequenced material came from a population of CD138-negative cells sorted from bone marrow. The chain carries TRBV2 and TRBJ1-2, with TRBD1 matching over 7 bases. The DNA of the CDR3 is TGTGCCAGCAGCTTAGAACAGGGGATCCAGTATGGCTACACCTTC. Its protein is CASSLEQGIQYGYTF.